The 2 T cell receptor beta chains below were found in one sample sequenced in a study of blood T cell repertoires in COVID-19. Profiled with immunoSEQ multiplex PCR; TCRdb holds only in-frame clones, not every one. The sample consists of under 300,000 clones, more than 80% of them appearing once. The sequencing input was peripheral blood. These receptors were obtained from a woman aged 30 to 39 with active or convalescent COVID-19.

This clone was observed a few times. The rearrangement links TRBV27 to TRBJ1-5, with TRBD1 as a possible D gene (6 bases). There are 13 residues in the CDR3. V was pared by 5 bases and J by 3 bases, with 8 bases between. Germline CDR1 is MNHEY and CDR2 is SMNVEV (reference sequence). The CDR3 loop reads CASSRGSNQPQHF. For the CDR3, the DNA is TGTGCCAGCAGTAGGGGGTCCAATCAGCCCCAGCATTTT.

This clone turned up a few times. CDR3 loop: CASSYEGVAVRGYTF. As DNA, the CDR3 is TGTGCCAGCAGTTACGAAGGAGTAGCCGTTCGGGGCTACACCTTC. The rearrangement joins TRBV6-5 to TRBJ1-2; no clear D gene. CDR1 is MNHEY and CDR2 is SVGAGI in the germline V gene. The CDR3 consists of 15 residues. Trimming stripped 2 bases from V and 8 bases from J, with 18 bases between.